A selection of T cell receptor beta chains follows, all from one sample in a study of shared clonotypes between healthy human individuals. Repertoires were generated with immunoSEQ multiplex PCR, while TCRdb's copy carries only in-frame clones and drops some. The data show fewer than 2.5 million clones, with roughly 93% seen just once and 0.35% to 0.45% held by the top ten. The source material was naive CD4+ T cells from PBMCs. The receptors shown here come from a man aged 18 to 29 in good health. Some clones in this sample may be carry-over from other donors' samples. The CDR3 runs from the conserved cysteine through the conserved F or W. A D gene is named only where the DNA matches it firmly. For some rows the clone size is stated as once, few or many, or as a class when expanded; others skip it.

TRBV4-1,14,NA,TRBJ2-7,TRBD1,CASSRDRGIYEQYF,TGCGCCAGCAGCAGGGACAGGGGGATCTACGAGCAGTACTTC
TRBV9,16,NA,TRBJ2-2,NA,CASSVGGNLNTGELFF,TGTGCCAGCAGCGTAGGCGGGAATCTGAACACCGGGGAGCTGTTTTTT
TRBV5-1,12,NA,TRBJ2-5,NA,CASSLAGETQYF,TGCGCCAGCAGCTTGGCAGGGGAGACCCAGTACTTC
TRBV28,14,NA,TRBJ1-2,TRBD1,CASSLNRGWSSYTF,TGTGCCAGCAGTTTAAACAGGGGCTGGTCCTCCTACACCTTC
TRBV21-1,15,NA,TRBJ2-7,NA,CASSKGRGRAYEQYF,TGTGCCAGCAGCAAAGGACGCGGACGGGCCTACGAGCAGTACTTC
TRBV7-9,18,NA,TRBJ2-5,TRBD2,CASSVFALREGGQETQYF,TGTGCCAGCAGCGTTTTCGCACTACGGGAGGGAGGGCAAGAGACCCAGTACTTC
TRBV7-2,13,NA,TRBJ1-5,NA,CASSPEGNQPQHF,TGTGCCAGCAGCCCCGAAGGCAATCAGCCCCAGCATTTT
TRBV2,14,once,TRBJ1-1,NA,CASSRDTGNTEAFF,TGTGCCAGCAGTCGGGACACAGGGAACACTGAAGCTTTCTTT
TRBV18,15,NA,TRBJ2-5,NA,CASSLRLDLGETQYF,TGTGCCAGCTCACTGAGACTGGATCTGGGGGAGACCCAGTACTTC
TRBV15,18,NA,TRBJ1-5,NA,CATSRDFEAARVDQPQHF,TGTGCCACCAGCAGAGATTTTGAGGCCGCCAGGGTTGATCAGCCCCAGCATTTT
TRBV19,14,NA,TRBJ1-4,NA,CASSGGNFNEKLFF,TGTGCCAGTAGTGGCGGGAATTTCAATGAAAAACTGTTTTTT
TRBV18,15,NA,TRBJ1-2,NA,CASSPRTADNYGYTF,TGTGCCAGCTCCCCCAGGACTGCGGATAACTATGGCTACACCTTC
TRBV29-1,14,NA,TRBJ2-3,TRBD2,CSVAGTSGGDTQYF,TGCAGCGTTGCGGGGACTAGCGGGGGAGATACGCAGTATTTT
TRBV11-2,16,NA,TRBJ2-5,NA,CASSEYRVLQRETQYF,TGTGCCAGCAGCGAATACCGGGTCCTCCAACGGGAGACCCAGTACTTC
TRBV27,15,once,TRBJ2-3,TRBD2,CASRLGLANTDTQYF,TGTGCCAGCAGACTCGGACTAGCGAACACAGATACGCAGTATTTT
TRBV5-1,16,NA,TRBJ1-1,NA,CASSVVRVRGSSEAFF,TGCGCCAGCAGCGTAGTTAGGGTACGAGGGTCTTCTGAAGCTTTCTTT
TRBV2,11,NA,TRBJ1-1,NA,CASSDRTEAFF,TGTGCCAGCAGTGATAGGACAGAAGCTTTCTTT
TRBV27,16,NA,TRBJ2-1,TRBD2,CASSLSPSGSYNEQFF,TGTGCCAGCAGTTTATCCCCTAGCGGGAGCTACAATGAGCAGTTCTTC
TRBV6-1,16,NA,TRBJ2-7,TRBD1,CASSEAGTGFSYEQYF,TGTGCCAGCAGTGAAGCGGGGACAGGGTTTTCCTACGAGCAGTACTTC
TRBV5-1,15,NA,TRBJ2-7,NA,CASSLGGGPSYEQYF,TGCGCCAGCAGCTTGGGAGGCGGGCCGTCCTACGAGCAGTACTTC
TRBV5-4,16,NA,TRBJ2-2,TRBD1,CASSVGQGAGTGELFF,TGTGCCAGCAGCGTGGGACAGGGGGCGGGGACCGGGGAGCTGTTTTTT
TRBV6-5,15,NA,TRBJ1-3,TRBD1,CASSYSTGAGNTIYF,TGTGCCAGCAGTTACTCAACAGGGGCTGGAAACACCATATATTTT
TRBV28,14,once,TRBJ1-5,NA,CASSLWTQNQPQHF,TGTGCCAGCAGTTTATGGACCCAAAATCAGCCCCAGCATTTT
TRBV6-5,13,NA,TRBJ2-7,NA,CASSSGRYYEQYF,TGTGCCAGCAGTTCCGGGAGATACTACGAGCAGTACTTC
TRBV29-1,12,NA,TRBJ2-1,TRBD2,CSLLAGLNEQFF,TGCAGCCTTTTAGCGGGCCTGAATGAGCAGTTCTTC
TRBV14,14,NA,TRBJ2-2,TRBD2,CASSRDYNTGELFF,TGTGCCAGCAGTCGGGACTATAACACCGGGGAGCTGTTTTTT
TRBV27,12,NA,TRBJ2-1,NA,CASHWGSNEQFF,TGTGCCAGCCATTGGGGTTCCAATGAGCAGTTCTTC
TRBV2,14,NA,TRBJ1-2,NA,CAGGRGAANYGYTF,TGTGCCGGGGGACGGGGGGCAGCTAACTATGGCTACACCTTC
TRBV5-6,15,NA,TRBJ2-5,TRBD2,CASSLRLAGRETQYF,TGTGCCAGCAGCTTGCGTCTAGCGGGACGGGAGACCCAGTACTTC
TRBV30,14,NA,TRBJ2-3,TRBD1,CAWASGQPADTQYF,TGTGCCTGGGCTTCGGGACAGCCCGCGGATACGCAGTATTTT
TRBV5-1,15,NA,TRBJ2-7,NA,CASSLSANRPYEQYF,TGCGCCAGCAGCTTGTCGGCGAACCGACCTTACGAGCAGTACTTC
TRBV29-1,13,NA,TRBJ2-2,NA,CGGHRVRTGELFF,TGCGGAGGCCATCGGGTGCGCACCGGGGAGCTGTTTTTT
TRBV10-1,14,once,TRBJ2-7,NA,CASSGAGSPYEQYF,TGCGCCAGCAGTGGGGCAGGCTCCCCCTACGAGCAGTACTTC